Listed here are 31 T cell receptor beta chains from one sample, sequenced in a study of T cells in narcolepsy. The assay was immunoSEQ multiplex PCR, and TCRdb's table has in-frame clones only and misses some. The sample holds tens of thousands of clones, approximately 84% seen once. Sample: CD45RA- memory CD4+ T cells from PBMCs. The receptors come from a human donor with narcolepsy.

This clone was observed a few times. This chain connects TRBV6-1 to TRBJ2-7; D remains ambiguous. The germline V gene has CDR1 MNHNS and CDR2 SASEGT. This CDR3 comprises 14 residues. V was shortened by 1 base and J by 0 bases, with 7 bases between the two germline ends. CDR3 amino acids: CASSEGGSSYEQYF. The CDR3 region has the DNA TGTGCCAGCAGTGAAGGCGGCAGCTCCTACGAGCAGTACTTC.

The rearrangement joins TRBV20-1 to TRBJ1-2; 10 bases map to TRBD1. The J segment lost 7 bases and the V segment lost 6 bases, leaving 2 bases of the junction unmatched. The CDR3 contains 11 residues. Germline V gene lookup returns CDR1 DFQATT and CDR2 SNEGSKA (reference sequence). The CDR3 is CSARTGGGYTF. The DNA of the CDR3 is TGCAGTGCCCGGACAGGGGGTGGCTACACCTTC.

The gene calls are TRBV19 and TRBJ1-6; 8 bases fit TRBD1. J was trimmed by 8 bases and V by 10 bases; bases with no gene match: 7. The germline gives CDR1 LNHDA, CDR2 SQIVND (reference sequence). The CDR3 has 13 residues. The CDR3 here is CATQGAGDSPLHF. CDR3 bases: TGTGCCACCCAGGGGGCAGGAGATTCACCCCTCCACTTT.

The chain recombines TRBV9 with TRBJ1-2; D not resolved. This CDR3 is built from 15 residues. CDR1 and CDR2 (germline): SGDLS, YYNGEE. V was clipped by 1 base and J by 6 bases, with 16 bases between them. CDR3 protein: CASSVTSSGVNGYTF. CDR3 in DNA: TGTGCCAGCAGCGTAACGTCCTCGGGAGTAAATGGCTACACCTTC.

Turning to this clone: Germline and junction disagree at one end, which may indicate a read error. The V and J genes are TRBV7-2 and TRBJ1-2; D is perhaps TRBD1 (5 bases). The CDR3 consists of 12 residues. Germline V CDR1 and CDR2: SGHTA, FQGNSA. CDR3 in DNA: TGTGCCAGCAGTCAAGGCGGGGGGTATCCCCTCTTC. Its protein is CASSQGGGYPLF. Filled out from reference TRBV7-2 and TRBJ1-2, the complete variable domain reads GAGVSQSPSNKVTEKGKDVELRCDPISGHTALYWYRQSLGQGLEFLIYFQGNSAPDKSGLPSDRFSAERTGGSVSTLTIQRTQQEDSAVYLCASSQGGGYPLFGSGTRLTVV.

The CDR3 nucleotides are TGTGCCAGTAGTTCACAGGTGACCCAGCCCCAGCATTTT. As protein: CASSSQVTQPQHF. The chain recombines TRBV19 with TRBJ1-5; TRBD1 might be the D (5 bases). This CDR3 region has 13 residues. V lost 5 bases and J lost 7, with 12 bases in between. Germline CDR1 is LNHDA and CDR2 is SQIVND (reference sequence).

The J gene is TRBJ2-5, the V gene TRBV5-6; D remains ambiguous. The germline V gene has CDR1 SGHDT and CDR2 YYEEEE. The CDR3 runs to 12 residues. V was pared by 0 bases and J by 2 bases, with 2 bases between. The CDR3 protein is CASSLAQETQYF. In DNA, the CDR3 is TGTGCCAGCAGCTTGGCGCAAGAGACCCAGTACTTC.

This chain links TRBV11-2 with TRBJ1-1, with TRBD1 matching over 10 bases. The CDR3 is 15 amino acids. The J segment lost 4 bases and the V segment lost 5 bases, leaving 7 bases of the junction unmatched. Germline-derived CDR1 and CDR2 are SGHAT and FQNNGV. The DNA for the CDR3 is TGTGCCAGCAGCCCTCCCGGGACAGGGGTCACTGAAGCTTTCTTT. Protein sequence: CASSPPGTGVTEAFF.

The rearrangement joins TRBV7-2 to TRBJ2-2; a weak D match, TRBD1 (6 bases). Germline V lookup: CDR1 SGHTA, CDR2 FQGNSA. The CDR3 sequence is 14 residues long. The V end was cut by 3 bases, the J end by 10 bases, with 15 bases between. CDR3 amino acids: CASSLFRGSEELFF. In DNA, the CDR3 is TGTGCCAGCAGCTTGTTCAGGGGCTCGGAGGAGCTGTTTTTT.

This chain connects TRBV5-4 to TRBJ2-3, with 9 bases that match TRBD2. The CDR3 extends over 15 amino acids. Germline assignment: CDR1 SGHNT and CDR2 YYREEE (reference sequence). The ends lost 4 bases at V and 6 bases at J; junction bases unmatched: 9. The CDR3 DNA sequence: TGTGCCAGCAGCCGGAGTGGCGGGGGGGTTGATACGCAGTATTTT. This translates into CASSRSGGGVDTQYF.

DNA for the CDR3: TGTGCCAGCAGAAGACAGGGCCCCAATGAAAAACTGTTTTTT. This sequence encodes CASRRQGPNEKLFF. This sequence joins TRBV5-4 and TRBJ1-4; 7 bases line up with TRBD1. Germline trimming cut 5 bases from V and 5 bases from J; bases unmatched to any gene: 6. Per germline, CDR1 SGHNT and CDR2 YYREEE (reference sequence). The CDR3 totals 14 residues.

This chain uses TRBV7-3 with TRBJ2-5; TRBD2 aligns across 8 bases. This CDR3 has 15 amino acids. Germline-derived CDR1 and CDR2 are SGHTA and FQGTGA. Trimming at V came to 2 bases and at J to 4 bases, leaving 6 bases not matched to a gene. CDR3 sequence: CASSLGSGDRETQYF. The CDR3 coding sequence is TGTGCCAGCAGCTTAGGTAGCGGGGATAGAGAGACCCAGTACTTC. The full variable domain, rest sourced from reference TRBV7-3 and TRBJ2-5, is GAGVSQTPSNKVTEKGKYVELRCDPISGHTALYWYRQSLGQGPEFLIYFQGTGAADDSGLPNDRFFAVRPEGSVSTLKIQRTERGDSAVYLCASSLGSGDRETQYFGPGTRLLVL.

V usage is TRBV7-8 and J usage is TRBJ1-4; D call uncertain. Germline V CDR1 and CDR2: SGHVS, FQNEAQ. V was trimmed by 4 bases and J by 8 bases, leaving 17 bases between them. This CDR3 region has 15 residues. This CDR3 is CASSYGSSYQEKLFF. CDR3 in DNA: TGTGCCAGCAGCTATGGGTCTTCGTATCAAGAAAAACTGTTTTTT.

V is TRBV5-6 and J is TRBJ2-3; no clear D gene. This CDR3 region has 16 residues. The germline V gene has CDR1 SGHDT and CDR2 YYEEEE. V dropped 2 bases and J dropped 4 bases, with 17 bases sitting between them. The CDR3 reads CASSFPSSSRADTQYF. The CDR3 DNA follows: TGTGCCAGCAGCTTCCCCTCGTCGTCTAGGGCAGATACGCAGTATTTT.

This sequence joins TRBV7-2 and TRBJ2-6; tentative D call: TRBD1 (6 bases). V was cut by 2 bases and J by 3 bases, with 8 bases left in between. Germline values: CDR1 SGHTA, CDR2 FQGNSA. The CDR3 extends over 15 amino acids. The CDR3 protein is CASSLTGRGANVLTF. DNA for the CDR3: TGTGCCAGCAGCTTAACAGGGCGTGGGGCCAACGTCCTGACTTTC.

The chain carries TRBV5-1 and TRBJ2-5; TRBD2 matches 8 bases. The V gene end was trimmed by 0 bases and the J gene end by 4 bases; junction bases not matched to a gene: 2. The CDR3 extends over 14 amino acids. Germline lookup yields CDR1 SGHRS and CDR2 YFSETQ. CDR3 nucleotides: TGCGCCAGCAGCTTGGCAGCGGGAGTAGAGACCCAGTACTTC. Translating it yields CASSLAAGVETQYF.

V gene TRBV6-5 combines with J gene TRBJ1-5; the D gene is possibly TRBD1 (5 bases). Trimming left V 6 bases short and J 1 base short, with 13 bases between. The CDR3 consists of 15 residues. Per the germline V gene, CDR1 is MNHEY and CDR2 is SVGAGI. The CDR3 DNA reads TGTGCCAGCAGAAACCAGGGTCTGAGCAATCAGCCCCAGCATTTT. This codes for CASRNQGLSNQPQHF.

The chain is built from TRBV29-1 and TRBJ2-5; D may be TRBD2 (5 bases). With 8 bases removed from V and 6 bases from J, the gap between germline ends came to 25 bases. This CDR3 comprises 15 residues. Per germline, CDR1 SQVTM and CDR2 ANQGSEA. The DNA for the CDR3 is TGCAGCCTCTCAGGAGGCTCTGAAGCCTCCAAGACCCAGTACTTC. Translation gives CSLSGGSEASKTQYF.

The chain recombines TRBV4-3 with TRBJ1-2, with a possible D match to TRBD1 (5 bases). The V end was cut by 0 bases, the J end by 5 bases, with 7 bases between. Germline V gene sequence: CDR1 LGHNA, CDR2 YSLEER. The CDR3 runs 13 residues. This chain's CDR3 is CASSQDGGYGYTF. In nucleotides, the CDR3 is TGCGCCAGCAGCCAAGATGGGGGGTATGGCTACACCTTC.

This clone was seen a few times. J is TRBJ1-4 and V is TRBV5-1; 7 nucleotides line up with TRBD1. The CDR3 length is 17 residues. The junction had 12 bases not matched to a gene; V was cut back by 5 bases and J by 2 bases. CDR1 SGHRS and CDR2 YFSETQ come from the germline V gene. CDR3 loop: CASRSPTGEETNEKLFF. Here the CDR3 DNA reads TGCGCCAGCAGATCCCCTACAGGGGAAGAGACTAATGAAAAACTGTTTTTT.

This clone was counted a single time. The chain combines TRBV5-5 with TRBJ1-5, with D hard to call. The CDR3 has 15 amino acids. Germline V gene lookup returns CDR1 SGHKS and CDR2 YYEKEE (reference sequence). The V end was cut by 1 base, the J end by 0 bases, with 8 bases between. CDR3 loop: CASSLIGVSNQPQHF. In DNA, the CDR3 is TGTGCCAGCAGCTTGATCGGGGTTAGCAATCAGCCCCAGCATTTT.

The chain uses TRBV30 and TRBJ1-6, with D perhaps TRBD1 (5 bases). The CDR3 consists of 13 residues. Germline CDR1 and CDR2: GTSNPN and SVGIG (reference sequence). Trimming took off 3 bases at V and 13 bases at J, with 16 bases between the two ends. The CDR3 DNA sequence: TGTGCCTGGAGAATCGGTGGAAGGGGTCCCCTCCACTTT. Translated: CAWRIGGRGPLHF.

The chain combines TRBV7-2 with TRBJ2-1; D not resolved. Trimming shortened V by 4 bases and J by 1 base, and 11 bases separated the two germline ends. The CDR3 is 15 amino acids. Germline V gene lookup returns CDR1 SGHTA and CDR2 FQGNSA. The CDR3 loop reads CASSSDVSSYNEQFF. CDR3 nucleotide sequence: TGTGCCAGCAGCTCTGACGTTAGTTCCTACAATGAGCAGTTCTTC.

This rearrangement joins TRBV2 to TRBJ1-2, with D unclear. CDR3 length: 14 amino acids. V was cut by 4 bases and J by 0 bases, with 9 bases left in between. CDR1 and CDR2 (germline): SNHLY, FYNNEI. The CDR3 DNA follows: TGTGCCAGCAGTGTGCCCTTTGCTAACTATGGCTACACCTTC. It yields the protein CASSVPFANYGYTF.

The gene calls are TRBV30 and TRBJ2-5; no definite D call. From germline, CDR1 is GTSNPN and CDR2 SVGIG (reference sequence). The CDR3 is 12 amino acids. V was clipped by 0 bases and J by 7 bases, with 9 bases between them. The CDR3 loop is CAWSVIGGTQYF. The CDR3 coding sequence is TGTGCCTGGAGTGTTATAGGCGGGACCCAGTACTTC.

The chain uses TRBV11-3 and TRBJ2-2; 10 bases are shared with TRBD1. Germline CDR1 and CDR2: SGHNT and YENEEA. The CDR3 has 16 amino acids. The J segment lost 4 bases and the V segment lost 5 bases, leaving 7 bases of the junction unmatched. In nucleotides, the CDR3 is TGTGCCAGCAGCCCCGGACAGGGGGTAGTCACCGGGGAGCTGTTTTTT. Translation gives CASSPGQGVVTGELFF.

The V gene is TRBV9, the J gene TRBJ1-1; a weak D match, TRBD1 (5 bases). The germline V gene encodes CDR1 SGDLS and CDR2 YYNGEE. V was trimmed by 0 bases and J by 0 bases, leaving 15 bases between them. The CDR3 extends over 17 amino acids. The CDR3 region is CASSVGEGGGMNTEAFF. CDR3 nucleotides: TGTGCCAGCAGCGTAGGAGAGGGTGGGGGAATGAACACTGAAGCTTTCTTT.

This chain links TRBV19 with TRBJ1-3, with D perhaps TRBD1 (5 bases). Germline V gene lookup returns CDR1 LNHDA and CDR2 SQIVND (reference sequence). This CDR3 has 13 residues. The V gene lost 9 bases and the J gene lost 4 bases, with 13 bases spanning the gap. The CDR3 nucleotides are TGTGCCAGCAAACAGGTTGGAGGAAACACCATATATTTT. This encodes CASKQVGGNTIYF.

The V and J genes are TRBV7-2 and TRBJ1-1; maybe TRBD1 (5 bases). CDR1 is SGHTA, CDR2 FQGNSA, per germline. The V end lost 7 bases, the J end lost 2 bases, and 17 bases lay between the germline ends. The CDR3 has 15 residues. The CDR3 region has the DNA TGTGCCAGCAACTCACGACCCAGGGTTAACACTGAAGCTTTCTTT. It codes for CASNSRPRVNTEAFF.

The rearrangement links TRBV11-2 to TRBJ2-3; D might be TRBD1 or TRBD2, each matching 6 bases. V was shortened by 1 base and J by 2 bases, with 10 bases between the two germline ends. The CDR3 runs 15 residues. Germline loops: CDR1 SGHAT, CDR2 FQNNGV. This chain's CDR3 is CASSLAGANTDTQYF. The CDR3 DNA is TGTGCCAGCAGCTTAGCGGGGGCGAACACAGATACGCAGTATTTT.

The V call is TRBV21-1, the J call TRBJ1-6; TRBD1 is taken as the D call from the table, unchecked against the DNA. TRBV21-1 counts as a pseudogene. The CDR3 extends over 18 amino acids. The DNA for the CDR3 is TGTGCCAGCAGCAAAGAATTGGGACACAGGGATTATAATTCACCCCTCCACTTT. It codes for CASSKELGHRDYNSPLHF.